This is a list of T cell receptor beta chains from one sample in a study of T cell changes during pregnancy in multiple sclerosis. Clones were read by immunoSEQ multiplex PCR, and TCRdb kept only the in-frame ones, dropping some. The profile shows about 12,000 clones, 84% of them singletons. The material sequenced was CD8+ T cells from peripheral blood mononuclear cells, taken after pregnancy. These receptor sequences come from a female donor in good health, enrolled as a control in a pregnancy study. Both conserved end residues are part of each CDR3. The order of the fields is J gene, clone size, V gene, D gene, CDR3 protein, CDR3 DNA. The D gene is left open where the match is weak. The size of a clone is reported for some rows only, either as once, few or many, or as a class for expanded clones.

TRBJ2-6	-	TRBV4-3	-	CASSQEPGSGANVLTF	TGCGCCAGCAGCCAAGAGCCGGGCTCTGGGGCCAACGTCCTGACTTTC
TRBJ1-2	once	TRBV11-2	TRBD1	CASSLGTGGLANYGYTF	TGTGCCAGCAGCTTAGGGACAGGGGGTTTAGCTAACTATGGCTACACCTTC
TRBJ1-1	-	TRBV27	-	CASRRRGLNTEAFF	TGTGCCAGCAGACGACGCGGGCTGAACACTGAAGCTTTCTTT
TRBJ2-3	-	TRBV2	-	CASSRSGLDTQYF	TGTGCCAGCAGTAGATCAGGGTTAGATACGCAGTATTTT
TRBJ1-5	-	TRBV29-1	-	CSVKEGRDQPQHF	TGCAGCGTTAAGGAAGGCAGGGATCAGCCCCAGCATTTT
TRBJ2-2	-	TRBV5-6	-	CASSPGQNTGELFF	TGTGCCAGCAGCCCGGGACAAAACACCGGGGAGCTGTTTTTT
TRBJ2-1	-	TRBV27	-	CASSALQAYNEQFF	TGTGCCAGCAGTGCCTTACAGGCATACAATGAGCAGTTCTTC
TRBJ2-3	-	TRBV7-3	TRBD2	CASSLMAGGTDTQYF	TGTGCCAGCAGCTTAATGGCGGGAGGTACAGATACGCAGTATTTT
TRBJ2-3	-	TRBV5-1	TRBD1	CASSSFDRGRDTQYF	TGCGCCAGCAGCTCATTTGACAGGGGGCGCGATACGCAGTATTTT
TRBJ2-7	-	TRBV15	-	CATSKTGGSYEQYF	TGTGCCACCAGCAAAACTGGGGGGTCCTACGAGCAGTACTTC
TRBJ1-2	once	TRBV6-6	TRBD1	CASSTRTGRAKGYTF	TGTGCCAGCAGTACCCGGACAGGGAGGGCCAAAGGCTACACCTTC
TRBJ2-1	-	TRBV7-7	TRBD2	CASSSHPAGGGYEQFF	TGTGCTAGCAGCTCCCATCCAGCGGGAGGGGGATACGAGCAGTTCTTC
TRBJ2-3	-	TRBV4-1	TRBD2	CASSQVKGAGGLDTQYF	TGCGCCAGCAGCCAAGTAAAAGGAGCGGGGGGGCTAGATACGCAGTATTTT
TRBJ2-1	-	TRBV4-3	-	CASSPAPGRYNEQFF	TGCGCCAGCAGCCCCGCCCCAGGGCGATACAATGAGCAGTTCTTC
TRBJ1-2	few	TRBV9	-	CASSLQSGDGIYGYTF	TGTGCCAGCAGCCTTCAATCAGGGGACGGCATCTATGGCTACACCTTC
TRBJ2-1	-	TRBV7-8	TRBD1	CASSLNRGVYNEQFF	TGTGCCAGCAGCCTCAACAGGGGGGTCTACAATGAGCAGTTCTTC
TRBJ1-1	-	TRBV7-3	TRBD1	CASQQGLSTEAFF	TGTGCCAGCCAACAGGGGCTGAGCACTGAAGCTTTCTTT
TRBJ1-6	-	TRBV6-5	-	CASSTGWDNSPLHF	TGTGCCAGCAGTACAGGGTGGGATAATTCACCCCTCCACTTT
TRBJ2-2	-	TRBV7-9	TRBD2	CASQPLAGELTGELFF	TGTGCCAGTCAACCGCTAGCGGGAGAACTCACCGGGGAGCTGTTTTTT
TRBJ2-3	many	TRBV6-4	TRBD2	CASSDGTSEADTQYF	TGTGCCAGCAGTGACGGGACTAGTGAGGCAGATACGCAGTATTTT
TRBJ2-5	-	TRBV18	TRBD2	CASSPTSLIEQETQYF	TGTGCCAGCTCGCCGACTAGCCTCATAGAACAAGAGACCCAGTACTTC
TRBJ2-7	few	TRBV4-2	-	CASSPTKTAPYEQYF	TGTGCCAGCAGTCCGACAAAGACAGCACCCTACGAGCAGTACTTC